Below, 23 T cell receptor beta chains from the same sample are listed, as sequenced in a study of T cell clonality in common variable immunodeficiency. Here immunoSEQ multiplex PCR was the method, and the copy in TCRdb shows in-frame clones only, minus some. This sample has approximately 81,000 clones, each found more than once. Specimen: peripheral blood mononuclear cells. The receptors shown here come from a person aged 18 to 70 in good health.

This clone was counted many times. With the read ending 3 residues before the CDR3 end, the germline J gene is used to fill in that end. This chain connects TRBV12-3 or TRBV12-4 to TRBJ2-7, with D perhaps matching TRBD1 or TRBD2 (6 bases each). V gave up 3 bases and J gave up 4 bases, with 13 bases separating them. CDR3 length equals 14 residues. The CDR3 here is CASSFAGQDYEQYF. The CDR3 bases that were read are TGTGCCAGCAGTTTCGCGGGACAAGATTACGAG.

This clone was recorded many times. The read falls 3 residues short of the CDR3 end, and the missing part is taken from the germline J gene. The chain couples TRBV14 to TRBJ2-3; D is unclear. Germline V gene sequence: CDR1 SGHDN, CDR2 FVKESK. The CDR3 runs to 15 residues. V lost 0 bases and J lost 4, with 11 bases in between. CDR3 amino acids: CASSQDPIRADTQYF. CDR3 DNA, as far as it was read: TGTGCCAGCAGCCAAGACCCAATTCGGGCAGATACG.

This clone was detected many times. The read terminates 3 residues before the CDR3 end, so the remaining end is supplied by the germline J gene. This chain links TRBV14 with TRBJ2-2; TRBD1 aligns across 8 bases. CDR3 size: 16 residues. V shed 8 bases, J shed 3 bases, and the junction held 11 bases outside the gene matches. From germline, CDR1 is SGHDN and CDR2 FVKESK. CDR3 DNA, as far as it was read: TGTGCCAGCTCCGGACAGGGTTCGGCTTACACCGGGGAG. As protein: CASSGQGSAYTGE. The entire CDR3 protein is CASSGQGSAYTGELFF.

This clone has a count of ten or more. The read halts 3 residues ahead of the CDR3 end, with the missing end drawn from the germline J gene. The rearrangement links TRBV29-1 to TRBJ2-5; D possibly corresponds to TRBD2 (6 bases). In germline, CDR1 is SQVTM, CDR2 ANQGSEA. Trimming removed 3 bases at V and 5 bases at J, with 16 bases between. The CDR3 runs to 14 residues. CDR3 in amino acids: CSVDAQGSGETQYF. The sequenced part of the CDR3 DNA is TGCAGCGTTGATGCCCAGGGAAGCGGGGAGACC.

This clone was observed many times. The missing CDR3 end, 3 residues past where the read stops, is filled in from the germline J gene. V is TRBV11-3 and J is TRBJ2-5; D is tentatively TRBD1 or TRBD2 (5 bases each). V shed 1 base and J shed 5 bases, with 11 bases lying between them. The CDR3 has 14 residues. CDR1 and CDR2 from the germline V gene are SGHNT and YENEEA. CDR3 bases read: TGTGCCAGCAGCTTAGGAGGGGCAGGGGAGACC. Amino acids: CASSLGGAGET. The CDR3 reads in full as CASSLGGAGETQYF.

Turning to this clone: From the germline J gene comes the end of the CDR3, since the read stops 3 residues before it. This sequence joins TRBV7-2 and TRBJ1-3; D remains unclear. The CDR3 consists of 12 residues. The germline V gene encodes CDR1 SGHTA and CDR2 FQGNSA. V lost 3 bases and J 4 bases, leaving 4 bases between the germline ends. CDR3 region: CASSFVGNTIYF. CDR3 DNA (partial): TGTGCCAGCAGCTTCGTCGGAAACACC.

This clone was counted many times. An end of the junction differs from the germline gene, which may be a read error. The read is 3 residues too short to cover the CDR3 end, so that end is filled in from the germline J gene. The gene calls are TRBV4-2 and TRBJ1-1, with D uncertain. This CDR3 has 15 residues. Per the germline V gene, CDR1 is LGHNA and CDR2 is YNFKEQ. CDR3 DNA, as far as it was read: TGCGCCAGCAGCCAAGAGACTGTCATGAACACTGAA. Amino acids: CASSQETVMNTE. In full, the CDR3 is CASSQETVMNTEAFF.

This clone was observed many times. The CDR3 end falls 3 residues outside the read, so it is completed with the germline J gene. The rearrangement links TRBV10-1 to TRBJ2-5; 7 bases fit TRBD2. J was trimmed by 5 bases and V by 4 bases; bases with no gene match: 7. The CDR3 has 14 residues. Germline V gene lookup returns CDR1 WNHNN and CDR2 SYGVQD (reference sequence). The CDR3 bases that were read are TGCGCCAGCAGTGGAACGGGAGCGGGGGAGACC. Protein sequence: CASSGTGAGET. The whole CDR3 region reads CASSGTGAGETQYF.

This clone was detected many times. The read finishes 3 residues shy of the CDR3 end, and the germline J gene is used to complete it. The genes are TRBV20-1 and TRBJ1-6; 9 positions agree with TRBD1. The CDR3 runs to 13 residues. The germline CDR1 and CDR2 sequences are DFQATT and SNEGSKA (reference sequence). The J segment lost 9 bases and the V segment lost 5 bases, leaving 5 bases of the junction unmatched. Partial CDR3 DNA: TGCAGTGCTGCGGACAGGGGAGGTTCACCC. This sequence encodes CSAADRGGSP. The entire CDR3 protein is CSAADRGGSPLHF.

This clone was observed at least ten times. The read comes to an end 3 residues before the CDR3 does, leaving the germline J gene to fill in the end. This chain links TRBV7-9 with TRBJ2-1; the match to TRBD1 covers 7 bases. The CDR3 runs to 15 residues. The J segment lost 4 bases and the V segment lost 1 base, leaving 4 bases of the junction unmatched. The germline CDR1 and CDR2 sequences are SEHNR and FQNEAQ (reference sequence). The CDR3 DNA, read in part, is TGTGCCAGCAGCTTAGTGGGGACAGATTACAATGAG. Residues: CASSLVGTDYNE. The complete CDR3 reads CASSLVGTDYNEQFF.

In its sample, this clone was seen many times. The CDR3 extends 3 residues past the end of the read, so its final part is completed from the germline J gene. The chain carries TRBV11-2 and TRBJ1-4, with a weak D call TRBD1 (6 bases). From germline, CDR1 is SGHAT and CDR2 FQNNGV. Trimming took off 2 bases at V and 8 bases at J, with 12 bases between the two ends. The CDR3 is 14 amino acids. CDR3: CASSLSGEREKLFF. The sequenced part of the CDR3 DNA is TGTGCCAGCAGCTTATCAGGGGAGAGGGAAAAA.

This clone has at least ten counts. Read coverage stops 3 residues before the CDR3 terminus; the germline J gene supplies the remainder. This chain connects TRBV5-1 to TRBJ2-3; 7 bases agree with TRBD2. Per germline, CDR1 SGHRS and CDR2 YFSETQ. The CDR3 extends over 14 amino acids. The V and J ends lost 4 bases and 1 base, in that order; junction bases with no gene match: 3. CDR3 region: CASSPTSGTDTQYF. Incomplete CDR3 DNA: TGCGCCAGCAGCCCTACTAGCGGCACAGATACG.

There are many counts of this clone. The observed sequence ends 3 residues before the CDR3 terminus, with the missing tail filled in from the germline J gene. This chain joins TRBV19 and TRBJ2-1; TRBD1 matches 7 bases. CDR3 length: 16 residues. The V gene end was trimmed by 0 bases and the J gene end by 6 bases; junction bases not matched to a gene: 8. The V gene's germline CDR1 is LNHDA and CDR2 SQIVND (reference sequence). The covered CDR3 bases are TGTGCCAGTAGTATAGAAGGGGGACAGCTCATCAATGAG. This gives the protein CASSIEGGQLINE. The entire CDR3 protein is CASSIEGGQLINEQFF.

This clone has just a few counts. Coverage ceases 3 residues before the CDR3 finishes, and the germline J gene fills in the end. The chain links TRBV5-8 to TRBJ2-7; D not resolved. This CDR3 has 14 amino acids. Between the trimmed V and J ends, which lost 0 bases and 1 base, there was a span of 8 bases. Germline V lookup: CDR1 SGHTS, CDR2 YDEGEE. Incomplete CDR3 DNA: TGTGCCAGCAGCTTGGAGGTGGCATCCTACGAG. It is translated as CASSLEVASYE. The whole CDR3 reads CASSLEVASYEQYF.

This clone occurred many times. The CDR3 bases that were read are TGCGCCAGCAGCTTGCGGACAGGGAGTAACACTGAA. Its protein is CASSLRTGSNTE. Given in full, the CDR3 is CASSLRTGSNTEAFF. The rearrangement joins TRBV5-1 to TRBJ1-1; 8 bases line up with TRBD1. With the read ending 3 residues before the CDR3 end, the germline J gene is used to fill in that end. Germline loops: CDR1 SGHRS, CDR2 YFSETQ. The CDR3 runs 15 residues. Unmatched junction bases numbered 4, after V lost 1 base and J lost 2 bases.

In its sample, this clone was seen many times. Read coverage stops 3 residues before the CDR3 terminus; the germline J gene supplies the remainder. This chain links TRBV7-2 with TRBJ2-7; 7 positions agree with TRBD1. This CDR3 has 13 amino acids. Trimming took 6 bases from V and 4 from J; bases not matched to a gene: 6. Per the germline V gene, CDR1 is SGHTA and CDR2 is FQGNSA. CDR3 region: CASRHRGEYEQYF. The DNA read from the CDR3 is TGTGCCAGCAGACACAGGGGTGAGTACGAG.

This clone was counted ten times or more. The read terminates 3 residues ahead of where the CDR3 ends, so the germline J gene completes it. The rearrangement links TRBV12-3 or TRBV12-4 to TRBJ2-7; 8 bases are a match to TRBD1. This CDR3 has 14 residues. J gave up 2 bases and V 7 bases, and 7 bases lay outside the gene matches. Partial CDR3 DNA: TGTGCCAGCAACAAGGGGACAGGTCCCTACGAG. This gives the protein CASNKGTGPYE. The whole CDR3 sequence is CASNKGTGPYEQYF.

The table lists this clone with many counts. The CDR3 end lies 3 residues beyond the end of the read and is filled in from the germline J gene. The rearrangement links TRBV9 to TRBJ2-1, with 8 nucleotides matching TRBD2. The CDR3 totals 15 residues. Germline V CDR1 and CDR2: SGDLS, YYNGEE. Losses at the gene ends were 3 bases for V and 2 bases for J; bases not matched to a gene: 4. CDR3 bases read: TGTGCCAGCAGCGCCACTAGCGGTGCCTACAATGAG. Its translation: CASSATSGAYNE. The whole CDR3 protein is CASSATSGAYNEQFF.

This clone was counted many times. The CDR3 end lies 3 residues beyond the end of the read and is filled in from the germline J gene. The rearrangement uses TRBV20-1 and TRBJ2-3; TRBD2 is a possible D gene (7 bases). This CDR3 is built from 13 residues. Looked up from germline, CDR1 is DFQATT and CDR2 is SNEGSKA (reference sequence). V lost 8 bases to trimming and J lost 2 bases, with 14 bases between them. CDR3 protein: CSPPGGYTDTQYF. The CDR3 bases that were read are TGCAGTCCTCCGGGGGGCTACACAGATACG.

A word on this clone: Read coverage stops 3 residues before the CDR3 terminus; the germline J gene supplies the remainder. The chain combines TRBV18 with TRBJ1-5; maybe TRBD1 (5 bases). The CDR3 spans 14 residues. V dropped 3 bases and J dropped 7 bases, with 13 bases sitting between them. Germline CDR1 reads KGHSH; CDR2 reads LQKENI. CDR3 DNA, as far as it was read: TGTGCCAGCTCACCTGGAGGGGCGGAACAGCCC. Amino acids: CASSPGGAEQP. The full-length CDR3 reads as CASSPGGAEQPQHF.

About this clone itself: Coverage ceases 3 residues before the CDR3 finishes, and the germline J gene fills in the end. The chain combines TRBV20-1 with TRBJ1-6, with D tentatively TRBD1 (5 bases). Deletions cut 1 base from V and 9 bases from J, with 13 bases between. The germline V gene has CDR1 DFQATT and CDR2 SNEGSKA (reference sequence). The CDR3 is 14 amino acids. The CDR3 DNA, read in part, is TGCAGTGCTAGAGTAGAGGGGATGGGTTCACCC. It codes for CSARVEGMGSP. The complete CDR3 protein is CSARVEGMGSPLHF.

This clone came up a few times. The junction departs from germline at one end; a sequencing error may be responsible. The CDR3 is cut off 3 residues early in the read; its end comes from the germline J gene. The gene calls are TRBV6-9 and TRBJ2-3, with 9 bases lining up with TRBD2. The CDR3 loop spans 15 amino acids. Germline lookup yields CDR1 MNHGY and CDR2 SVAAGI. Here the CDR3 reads CASSFTSGSTDTQYF. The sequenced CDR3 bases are TGCGCCAGCAGTTTCACTAGCGGGAGCACAGATACG.

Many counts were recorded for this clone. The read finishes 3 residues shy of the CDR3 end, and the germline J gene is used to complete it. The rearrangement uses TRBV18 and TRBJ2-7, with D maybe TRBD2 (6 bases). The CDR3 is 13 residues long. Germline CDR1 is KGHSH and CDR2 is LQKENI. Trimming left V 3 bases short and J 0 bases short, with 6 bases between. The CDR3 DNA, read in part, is TGTGCCAGCTCACCGGGACTCTCCTACGAG. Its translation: CASSPGLSYE. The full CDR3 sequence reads CASSPGLSYEQYF.